The 26 T cell receptor beta chains below come from one sample, sequenced in a study of cytomegalovirus exposure and HLA in healthy donors. The PCR ran on 60 Vbeta and 13 Jbeta primers. TCRdb's table, derived via immunoSEQ multiplex PCR, lists solely in-frame clones and lacks some. The sample carries around 280,000 clones, 80% to 90% recorded once. Material for sequencing was PBMCs. Receptors originate from a woman in her late teens or twenties in good health and CMV-seronegative.

The V call is TRBV11-2, the J call TRBJ2-5; D uncertain. This CDR3 contains 15 residues. The germline V and J ends were trimmed by 5 bases and 2 bases, with 15 bases remaining between them. Per the germline V gene, CDR1 is SGHAT and CDR2 is FQNNGV. The CDR3 DNA reads as TGTGCCAGCAGCCCCTTGTTGGCGCGGCAAGAGACCCAGTACTTC. Translated, it gives CASSPLLARQETQYF.

CDR3 loop: CASSLDGNRVNTEAFF. The CDR3 bases are TGTGCCAGCAGCTTAGACGGGAACCGGGTGAACACTGAAGCTTTCTTT. The chain links TRBV11-2 to TRBJ1-1; D remains unclear. This CDR3 has 16 residues. The V and J ends lost 0 bases and 0 bases respectively, with 11 bases between them. Germline values: CDR1 SGHAT, CDR2 FQNNGV. The full variable domain, in which reference TRBV11-2 and TRBJ1-1 provide the parts outside the CDR3, is EAGVAQSPRYKIIEKRQSVAFWCNPISGHATLYWYQQILGQGPKLLIQFQNNGVVDDSQLPKDRFSAERLKGVDSTLKIQPAKLEDSAVYLCASSLDGNRVNTEAFFGQGTRLTVV.

V usage is TRBV11-3 and J usage is TRBJ2-3; 8 bases map to TRBD1. V lost 3 bases, J lost 1 base, and 3 bases stayed unmatched. This CDR3 comprises 15 residues. From germline, CDR1 is SGHNT and CDR2 YENEEA. The CDR3 bases are TGTGCCAGCAGCTTCAGGGGGCTTGGCACAGATACGCAGTATTTT. Translated, it gives CASSFRGLGTDTQYF.

The V and J genes are TRBV2 and TRBJ2-5, with D possibly matching TRBD2 (6 bases). Germline V lookup: CDR1 SNHLY, CDR2 FYNNEI. Trimming shortened V by 3 bases and J by 4 bases, and 15 bases separated the two germline ends. The CDR3 totals 15 residues. The chain's CDR3 is CASSETGGGLETQYF. The DNA of the CDR3 is TGTGCCAGCAGTGAGACGGGTGGAGGGCTAGAGACCCAGTACTTC.

The chain recombines TRBV5-1 with TRBJ1-6, with 9 positions matching TRBD1. V lost 4 bases to trimming and J lost 7 bases; unmatched junction nucleotides: 3. CDR1 and CDR2 (germline): SGHRS, YFSETQ. This CDR3 has 14 residues. The CDR3 reads CASSPGTGNSPLHF. The CDR3 DNA reads as TGCGCCAGCAGCCCCGGGACAGGGAATTCACCCCTCCACTTT.

The chain joins TRBV5-6 to TRBJ1-2; tentative D call: TRBD1 (6 bases). V lost 4 bases and J lost 1, with 23 bases in between. Germline-derived CDR1 and CDR2 are SGHDT and YYEEEE. The CDR3 runs to 18 residues. This CDR3 is CASSTRGSGAYINYGYTF. The CDR3 bases are TGTGCCAGCAGCACCCGAGGGTCAGGGGCTTATATTAACTATGGCTACACCTTC.

The gene calls are TRBV28 and TRBJ2-1; D is unclear. V shed 5 bases and J shed 7 bases, with 9 bases lying between them. This CDR3 is built from 12 residues. The germline gives CDR1 MDHEN, CDR2 SYDVKM. CDR3 residues: CASSALENEQFF. The CDR3 coding sequence is TGTGCCAGCAGTGCCCTTGAGAATGAGCAGTTCTTC.

The J gene is TRBJ2-5, the V gene TRBV5-1; 7 bases map to TRBD1. In germline, CDR1 is SGHRS, CDR2 YFSETQ. The CDR3 has 15 residues. The J segment lost 5 bases and the V segment lost 0 bases, leaving 7 bases of the junction unmatched. The CDR3 sequence: CASSLGAGGRETQYF. The DNA for the CDR3 is TGCGCCAGCAGCTTGGGGGCAGGGGGTCGGGAGACCCAGTACTTC.

The rearrangement uses TRBV9 and TRBJ2-2; 8 bases map to TRBD2. Germline CDR1 SGDLS, CDR2 YYNGEE. V lost 3 bases to trimming and J lost 7 bases; unmatched junction nucleotides: 8. CDR3 length equals 15 residues. The CDR3 DNA reads TGTGCCAGCAGCGCGGGGGGGGTAAGCTTCGGGGAGCTGTTTTTT. Protein: CASSAGGVSFGELFF.

Turning to this clone: Other DNA variants within this sample encode the same CDR3. The chain couples TRBV6-1 to TRBJ2-1; tentative D call: TRBD2 (6 bases). The germline CDR1 and CDR2 sequences are MNHNS and SASEGT. Trimming stripped 3 bases from V and 0 bases from J, with 9 bases between. This CDR3 contains 15 residues. Written as DNA, the CDR3 is TGTGCCAGCAGTGAGCTGGGGGGCTCCTACAATGAGCAGTTCTTC. Its translation is CASSELGGSYNEQFF.

This chain joins TRBV6-1 and TRBJ1-6; TRBD1 agrees at 10 bases. CDR3 length: 14 amino acids. After removal of 5 bases from V and 9 bases from J, the junction contained 4 bases not matched to a gene. Germline V gives CDR1 MNHNS, CDR2 SASEGT. In nucleotides, the CDR3 is TGTGCCAGCAGTTTGGACAGGGGGTCTTCACCCCTCCACTTT. This codes for CASSLDRGSSPLHF.

This chain connects TRBV20-1 to TRBJ2-1; possible D gene TRBD2, 6 bases. This CDR3 contains 10 residues. The germline gives CDR1 DFQATT, CDR2 SNEGSKA (reference sequence). With 6 bases removed from V and 10 bases from J, the gap between germline ends came to 10 bases. The CDR3 bases are TGCAGTGCCCCAAGCGGGGAGCAGTTCTTC. It encodes CSAPSGEQFF.

The V gene is TRBV27, the J gene TRBJ2-2, with D possibly matching TRBD1 (5 bases). The DNA end lines up better with TRBJ1-3; the J call may be wrong. There are 14 residues in the CDR3. Germline values: CDR1 MNHEY, CDR2 SMNVEV (reference sequence). CDR3 region: CASSLRGSGNTIYF. The CDR3 DNA sequence: TGTGCCAGCAGTTTAAGGGGTTCTGGAAACACCATATATTTT.

In DNA, the CDR3 is TGTGCCAGCAGCTCAGGACTAGCGGGGGCGTATCGGAATGAGCAGTTCTTC. It translates to CASSSGLAGAYRNEQFF. The rearrangement joins TRBV2 to TRBJ2-1, with 13 bases matching TRBD2. Losses at the gene ends were 6 bases for V and 7 bases for J; bases not matched to a gene: 12. The germline CDR1 and CDR2 sequences are SNHLY and FYNNEI. The CDR3 runs 17 residues.

This sequence joins TRBV6-5 and TRBJ1-2; maybe TRBD1 (5 bases). V was trimmed by 5 bases and J by 4 bases, leaving 14 bases between them. CDR3 length equals 14 residues. Germline CDR1 reads MNHEY; CDR2 reads SVGAGI. CDR3 bases: TGTGCCAGCAGTCGCAGGGAGGATGGCTATGGCTACACCTTC. Protein: CASSRREDGYGYTF.

In the case of this clone: A read error may produce the germline difference seen at one junction end. Other DNA variants within this sample encode the same CDR3. The V call is TRBV7-9, the J call TRBJ2-5; D is undetermined. The CDR3 consists of 11 residues. Germline-derived CDR1 and CDR2 are SEHNR and FQNEAQ (reference sequence). CDR3 bases: TGCGCCAGCAGCTTCTATGAGACCCAGTACTTC. Encoded protein: CASSFYETQYF.

J is TRBJ2-7 and V is TRBV5-1, with 7 nucleotides matching TRBD1. The CDR3 runs to 16 residues. Germline CDR1 is SGHRS and CDR2 is YFSETQ. Trimming removed 0 bases from V and 0 bases from J; junction bases left unmatched: 6. CDR3 residues: CASSLAPGTVSYEQYF. The CDR3 DNA reads TGCGCCAGCAGCTTGGCCCCCGGGACAGTCTCCTACGAGCAGTACTTC. The full variable domain, with the rest looked up from reference TRBV5-1 and TRBJ2-7, is KAGVTQTPRYLIKTRGQQVTLSCSPISGHRSVSWYQQTPGQGLQFLFEYFSETQRNKGNFPGRFSGRQFSNSRSEMNVSTLELGDSALYLCASSLAPGTVSYEQYFGPGTRLTVT.

CDR3 in DNA: TGTGCCTGGAGTGTACCTGGGGCAAGGGGGACCTACGAGCAGTACTTC. Residues: CAWSVPGARGTYEQYF. The chain employs TRBV30 and TRBJ2-7; possibly TRBD1 for D (6 bases). Germline CDR1 is GTSNPN and CDR2 is SVGIG (reference sequence). Trimming stripped 0 bases from V and 2 bases from J, with 17 bases between. There are 16 residues in the CDR3.

Regarding this clone: This sample also contains other DNA sequences that code for the same CDR3. The J gene is TRBJ2-7, the V gene TRBV19, with D maybe TRBD2 (6 bases). Trimming pared 1 base from V and 7 bases from J, leaving 8 bases between. CDR3 size: 12 residues. In germline, CDR1 is LNHDA, CDR2 SQIVND (reference sequence). CDR3 bases: TGTGCCAGTAGTATAGGAGGGAGGGAGCAGTACTTC. Amino acids: CASSIGGREQYF.

The chain is built from TRBV7-9 and TRBJ1-5; 11 bases line up with TRBD1. V shed 5 bases, J shed 4 bases, and the junction held 7 bases outside the gene matches. The CDR3 contains 16 residues. Germline-derived CDR1 and CDR2 are SEHNR and FQNEAQ (reference sequence). The DNA for the CDR3 is TGTGCCAGCAGCCCTGGACAGGGGGCTTGGAATCAGCCCCAGCATTTT. Translated: CASSPGQGAWNQPQHF. The variable domain in full, completed from reference TRBV7-9 and TRBJ1-5, reads DTGVSQNPRHKITKRGQNVTFRCDPISEHNRLYWYRQTLGQGPEFLTYFQNEAQLEKSRLLSDRFSAERPKGSFSTLEIQRTEQGDSAMYLCASSPGQGAWNQPQHFGDGTRLSIL.

The chain recombines TRBV18 with TRBJ2-5; the match to TRBD1 covers 10 bases. The closer fit of TRBJ2-7 to the DNA end suggests the J call may be wrong. Germline V gene data show CDR1 as KGHSH and CDR2 as LQKENI. The CDR3 is 14 residues long. CDR3 loop: CASSQGQGTHEQYF. The CDR3 DNA reads as TGTGCCAGCTCACAGGGACAGGGGACCCACGAGCAGTACTTC.

The chain recombines TRBV7-9 with TRBJ2-7; TRBD1 might be the D (6 bases). From germline, CDR1 is SEHNR and CDR2 FQNEAQ (reference sequence). The CDR3 has 14 amino acids. V was cut by 2 bases and J by 0 bases, with 8 bases left in between. DNA of the CDR3: TGTGCCAGCAGCTTAAGGACAGTCTCCTACGAGCAGTACTTC. Its protein product is CASSLRTVSYEQYF.

V gene TRBV18 combines with J gene TRBJ2-5; 7 bases match TRBD2. Unmatched junction bases numbered 3, after V lost 7 bases and J lost 1 base. Per germline, CDR1 KGHSH and CDR2 LQKENI. The CDR3 spans 13 residues. The CDR3 reads CASCRGVQETQYF. In nucleotides, the CDR3 is TGTGCCAGCTGCCGGGGGGTCCAAGAGACCCAGTACTTC.

This chain links TRBV4-1 with TRBJ2-2; maybe TRBD2 (6 bases). V lost 4 bases and J 5 bases, leaving 11 bases between the germline ends. This CDR3 spans 14 amino acids. Germline lookup yields CDR1 MGHRA and CDR2 YSYEKL. The CDR3 here is CASSLGRGTGELFF. CDR3 nucleotide sequence: TGCGCCAGCAGCCTTGGCCGGGGGACCGGGGAGCTGTTTTTT.

This chain links TRBV2 with TRBJ2-1; 13 bases fit TRBD2. Trimming took 7 bases from V and 10 from J; bases not matched to a gene: 10. The CDR3 totals 15 residues. Germline-derived CDR1 and CDR2 are SNHLY and FYNNEI. The CDR3 spells CASIPRTSGGSEQFF. CDR3 nucleotides: TGTGCCAGCATACCACGGACTAGCGGGGGTAGCGAGCAGTTCTTC.

This clone showed up just once. V gene TRBV5-1 combines with J gene TRBJ2-7, with D perhaps matching TRBD2 (5 bases). CDR1 SGHRS and CDR2 YFSETQ come from the germline V gene. This CDR3 contains 15 residues. V lost 0 bases, J lost 1 base, and 11 bases lay in between. The CDR3 loop is CASSLVRVPSYEQYF. The CDR3 nucleotides read TGCGCCAGCAGCTTGGTGAGGGTTCCATCCTACGAGCAGTACTTC.